This TCR beta chain was identified in a study of T cells in narcolepsy. Remarks on this clone: What it binds is not known.

Looked up from germline, CDR1 is SNHLY and CDR2 is FYNNEI. Trimming removed 1 base from V and 10 bases from J, with 10 bases in between. The CDR3 covers 12 residues. Data came from immunoSEQ multiplex PCR; TCRdb stores just in-frame clones and leaves some out. Of about 33,000 clones in the sample, 85% to 90% are singletons; the top ten hold 1.2%. Regarding the study as a whole: Reportedly, autoreactive clonotypes were serially detected in patients' blood but not controls'.

The rearrangement links TRBV2 to TRBJ2-5; the D is unclear. Material for sequencing was CD45RA- memory CD4+ T cells from PBMCs. The TCR originated in a human donor with narcolepsy. The CDR3 is CASSEEVSGQYF. The CDR3, as DNA: TGTGCCAGCAGTGAAGAGGTATCTGGCCAGTACTTC.